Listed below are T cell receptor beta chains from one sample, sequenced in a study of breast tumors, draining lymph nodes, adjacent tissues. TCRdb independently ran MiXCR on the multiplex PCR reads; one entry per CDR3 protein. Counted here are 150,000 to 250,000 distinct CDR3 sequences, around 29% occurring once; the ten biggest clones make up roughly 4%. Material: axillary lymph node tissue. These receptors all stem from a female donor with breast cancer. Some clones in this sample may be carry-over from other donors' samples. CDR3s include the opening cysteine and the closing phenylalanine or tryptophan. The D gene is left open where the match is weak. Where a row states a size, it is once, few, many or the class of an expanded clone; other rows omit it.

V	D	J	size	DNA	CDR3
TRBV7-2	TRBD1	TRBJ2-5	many	TGTGCCAGCAGCCTTGGGACAGGGAGGCAAGAGACCCAGTACTTC	CASSLGTGRQETQYF
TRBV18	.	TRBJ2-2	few	TGTGCCAGCTCACCCCCCAGCAGGGTGAGGACCGGGGAGCTGTTTTTT	CASSPPSRVRTGELFF
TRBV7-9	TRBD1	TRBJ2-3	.	TGTGCCAGCAGCCGTATCGGCAGGGGGCGATCAGATACGCAGTATTTT	CASSRIGRGRSDTQYF
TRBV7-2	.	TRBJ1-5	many	TGTGCCAGCAGCTTGGCGGCTCAGCCCCAGCATTTT	CASSLAAQPQHF
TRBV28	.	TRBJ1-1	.	TGTGCCAGCAGTTTAGGTGGACACCTGAACACTGAAGCTTTCTTT	CASSLGGHLNTEAFF
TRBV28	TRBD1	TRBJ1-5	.	TGTGCCAGCAGTTCTCTAACCTACTCCGGACAGGTCGGAGATAGTCAGCCCCAGCATTTT	CASSSLTYSGQVGDSQPQHF
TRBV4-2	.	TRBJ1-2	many	TGTGCCAGCAGCCAAGTCCATGCCACGTTAAGCGGCTACACCTTC	CASSQVHATLSGYTF
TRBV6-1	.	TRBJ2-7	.	TGTGCCAGCAGAGCGACAGGACAAGGGGAGCAGTACTTC	CASRATGQGEQYF
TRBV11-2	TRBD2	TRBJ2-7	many	TGTGCCAGCAGCCATAACGCTCGGGGGGGGCTCCGATGGGGGATCGAGCAGTACTTC	CASSHNARGGLRWGIEQYF
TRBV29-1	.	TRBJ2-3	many	TGCAGCGTTGTGGACAGTGGGGATACGCAGTATTTT	CSVVDSGDTQYF
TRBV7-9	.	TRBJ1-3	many	TGTGCCAGCAGCTTCGGGATCTCCGGAAACACCATATATTTT	CASSFGISGNTIYF
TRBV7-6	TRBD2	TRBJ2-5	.	TGTGCCAGCAGCTTGCTAGCGGGAGAAGGAGAGACCCAGTACTTC	CASSLLAGEGETQYF
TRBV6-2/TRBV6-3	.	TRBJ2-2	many	TGTGCCACCTTTCAGGGCACCGGGGAGCTGTTTTTT	CATFQGTGELFF
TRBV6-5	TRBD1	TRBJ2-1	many	TGTGCCAGCACCCGGACAGGGAAAAGCAATGAGCAGTTCTTC	CASTRTGKSNEQFF
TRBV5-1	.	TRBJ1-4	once	TGCGCCAGCAGCTTAACACCGGGTGAAAACCTGCTTTTT	CASSLTPGENLLF
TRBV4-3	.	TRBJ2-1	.	TGCGCCAGCAGCCAAGAGGGAACGGGCTCCTACAATGAGCAGTTCTTC	CASSQEGTGSYNEQFF
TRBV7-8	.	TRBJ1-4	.	TGTGCCGGCAGCCTGGGGGGGTTCGAAAAACTGTTTTTT	CAGSLGGFEKLFF
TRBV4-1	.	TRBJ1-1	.	TGCGCCAGCAGCCAAGATCAGCGAGGGTTCTTTACTGAAGCTTTCTTT	CASSQDQRGFFTEAFF
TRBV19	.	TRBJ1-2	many	TGTGCCAGTAGCCCTCGGCAGGGAAGCGGCTACACCTTC	CASSPRQGSGYTF
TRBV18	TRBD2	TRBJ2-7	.	TGTGCCAGCTCACCCCGAGCGGGAGCGAGAAGTTACGAGCAGTACTTC	CASSPRAGARSYEQYF
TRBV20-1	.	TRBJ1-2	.	TGCAGTGCTAGAGATCCCCAGGGTAAAAACTATGGCTACACCTTC	CSARDPQGKNYGYTF
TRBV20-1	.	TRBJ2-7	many	TGCAGTGCCGGAGGTGCGGCTCAGACCTACGAGCAGTACTTC	CSAGGAAQTYEQYF
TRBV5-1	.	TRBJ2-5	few	TGCGCCAGCAGCTCCGGGACTTCCAATCACGAGACCCAGTACTTC	CASSSGTSNHETQYF
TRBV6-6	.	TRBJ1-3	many	TGTGCCAGCAGGCTGAGGGTTAGCCACTCTGGAAGCACCATATATTTT	CASRLRVSHSGSTIYF
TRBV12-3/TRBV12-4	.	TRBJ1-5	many	TGTGCCAGCAGTACGAGTCAGGGTGGCAATCAGCCCCAGCATTTT	CASSTSQGGNQPQHF
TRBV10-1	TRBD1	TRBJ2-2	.	TGCGCCAGCAGTGATACAGGGGTTGGAAAACACGCGAACACCGGGGAGCTGTTTTTT	CASSDTGVGKHANTGELFF
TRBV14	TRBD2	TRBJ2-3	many	TGTGCCAGCAGCCCTGGAGTAGCGGGGGGGCTCAGCACAGATACGCAGTATTTT	CASSPGVAGGLSTDTQYF
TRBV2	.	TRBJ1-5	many	TGTGCCAGCAGTGAAAGGGTGGCGGGGGGCAATCAGCCCCAGCATTTT	CASSERVAGGNQPQHF
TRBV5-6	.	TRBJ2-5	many	TGTGCCAGCAGCTTAAGAGGGTTGGGAGAGACCCAGTACTTC	CASSLRGLGETQYF
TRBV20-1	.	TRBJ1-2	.	TGCAGTGCTGGAACTTTAAAGGACAGCACCTATGGCTACACCTTC	CSAGTLKDSTYGYTF
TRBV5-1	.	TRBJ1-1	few	TGCGCCAGCAGTCACGACGGGACACCGAACACTGAGGCTTTCTTT	CASSHDGTPNTEAFF
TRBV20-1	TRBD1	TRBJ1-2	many	TGCAGTGCGGCCTCCGGGACAGGGGCTGGCGGCTACACCTTC	CSAASGTGAGGYTF
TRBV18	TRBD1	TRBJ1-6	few	TGTGCCAGCTCACCAGAGACAGGGGGCTCACCCCCCCACTTT	CASSPETGGSPPHF
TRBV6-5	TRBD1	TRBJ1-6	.	TGTGCCAGCAGTCACTCGACAGGGAGGAATTCACCCCTCCACTTT	CASSHSTGRNSPLHF
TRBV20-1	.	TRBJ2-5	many	TGCAGTGCAAACGGCCGGGAGAGGGGGACCCAGTACTTC	CSANGRERGTQYF
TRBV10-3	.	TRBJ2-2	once	TGTGCCATCAGTGATTCCGGGACAGGGGAGCTGTTTTTT	CAISDSGTGELFF
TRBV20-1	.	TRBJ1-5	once	TGCAGTGCTAGGGACCGGACTAGCCCAGAGACCCAGCATTTT	CSARDRTSPETQHF
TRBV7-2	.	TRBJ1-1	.	TGTGCCAGCAGCCCGCAGGGATCCCGCATGAACACTGAAGCTTTCTTT	CASSPQGSRMNTEAFF
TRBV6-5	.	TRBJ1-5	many	TGTGCCACCGGGGGAGGGGGACGCAATCAGCCCCAGCATTTT	CATGGGGRNQPQHF
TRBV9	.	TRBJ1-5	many	TGTGCCAGCAGCGAGGGTCTAAGCAATCAGCCCCAGCATTTT	CASSEGLSNQPQHF
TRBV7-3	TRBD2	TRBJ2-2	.	TGTGCCAGCAGCCCGGGACTAGCGGGTACTAAGAACACCGGGGAGCTGTTTTTT	CASSPGLAGTKNTGELFF
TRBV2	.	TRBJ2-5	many	TGTGCCAGCAGTGAAGCGGAGACACGCATATGGAGAGAGACCCAGTACTTC	CASSEAETRIWRETQYF